This T cell receptor (beta chain) comes out of a study of neurological immune-mediated disorders. Findings and caveats of the study: Multiple sclerosis, the disease with the least TCR clonal expansion, fell below healthy controls, whereas HTLV-1-associated myelopathy showed the most.

Germline CDR1 and CDR2: DFQATT and SNEGSKA (reference sequence). V lost 6 bases and J lost 3; bases outside the gene matches: 8. The CDR3 length is 14 residues. The table lists this clonotype with many counts. Its antigen is not known. From 2 million PBMCs stored at -80 C, the unsorted libraries were generated. The cDNA was synthesized by means of template-switch 5'RACE, which was carried out with 10-nucleotide random UMIs. From 15-18 subjects, each sequencing run yielded over 160 million TCR-beta sequences. Via MiXCR, TCRdb re-called the 5' RACE reads, giving one row per CDR3 protein. The repertoire consists of 50,000 to 55,000 distinct CDR3 sequences, with about 9.3% occurring once and the leading ten covering about 5.4%.

Sequencing input: PBMCs. The genes are TRBV20-1 and TRBJ2-7; 10 bases agree with TRBD1. The sequence derives from a man between 65 and 85 years old with HTLV-1-associated myelopathy (HAM/TSP). The CDR3 region has the DNA TGCAGTGCCCCCCCGGACAGGGGGTACTACGAGCAGTACTTC. It yields the protein CSAPPDRGYYEQYF.